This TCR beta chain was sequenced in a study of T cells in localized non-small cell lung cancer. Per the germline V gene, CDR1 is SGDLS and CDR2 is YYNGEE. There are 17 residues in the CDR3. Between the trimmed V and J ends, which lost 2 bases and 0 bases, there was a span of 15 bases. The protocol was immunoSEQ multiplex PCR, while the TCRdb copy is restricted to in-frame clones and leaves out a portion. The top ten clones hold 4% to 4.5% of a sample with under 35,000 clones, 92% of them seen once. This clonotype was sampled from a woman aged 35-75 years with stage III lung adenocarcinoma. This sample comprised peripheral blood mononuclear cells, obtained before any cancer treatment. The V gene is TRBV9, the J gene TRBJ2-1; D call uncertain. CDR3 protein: CASSVFSLPSSYNEQFF. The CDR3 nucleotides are TGTGCCAGCAGCGTCTTTAGCTTACCGAGCTCCTACAATGAGCAGTTCTTC.